Listed below are T cell receptor beta chains from one sample, sequenced in a study of tumor-infiltrating lymphocytes in primary liver carcinoma. MiXCR was run by TCRdb on the multiplex PCR reads, yielding one entry per CDR3 protein. The sample contains hundreds of thousands of distinct CDR3 sequences, 50% to 60% of which appear only once. The sequencing input was peripheral blood. The receptors were gathered from a woman aged 25 to 39 with primary liver carcinoma and hepatitis B virus infection. Both conserved end residues are part of each CDR3. Fields, in order: D gene, J gene, V gene, clone size, CDR3 DNA, CDR3 protein. D genes are given only for firm matches. Clone size, where shown, is once, few, many, or a class for clones that have expanded.

.	TRBJ2-7	TRBV11-1	many	TGTGCCAGCAGCTTAGTGCTGGGATACGAGCAGTACTTC	CASSLVLGYEQYF
.	TRBJ2-6	TRBV11-3	.	TGTGCTTGCAAGCAGGCCCCTGGGGCCAACGTCCTGACTTTC	CACKQAPGANVLTF
TRBD1	TRBJ1-6	TRBV13	.	TGTGCCAGCAGCTTAGGGGACAGGGTCTCACCCCTCCACTTT	CASSLGDRVSPLHF
.	TRBJ2-7	TRBV12-3/TRBV12-4	many	TGTGCCAGCAGTTTATCTGGTCCAAGTGTCGACGAGCAGTACTTC	CASSLSGPSVDEQYF
TRBD2	TRBJ2-1	TRBV12-3/TRBV12-4	many	TGTGCCAGCAGTACTAGCGGGAGGGCCTTCACCTACAATGAGCAGTTCTTC	CASSTSGRAFTYNEQFF
.	TRBJ2-5	TRBV11-2	many	TGTGCCAGCAGCTTAACTACTCGACAAGAGACCCAGTACTTC	CASSLTTRQETQYF
.	TRBJ2-7	TRBV6-5	many	TGTGCCACCACAGACTGGGGTAGTAATTACGAGCAGTACTTC	CATTDWGSNYEQYF
TRBD2	TRBJ2-3	TRBV12-3/TRBV12-4	.	TGTGCCAGCAAGACATGGACTAGCGGGGGAGATACGCAGTATTTT	CASKTWTSGGDTQYF
.	TRBJ2-2	TRBV6-5	many	TGTGCCAGCAGGCAGTACAGGGGCGGGACTCTTAACACCGGGGAGCTGTTTTTT	CASRQYRGGTLNTGELFF
.	TRBJ2-5	TRBV29-1	many	TGCAGCGTTGAGCCCAGGGGCGAGACCCAGTACTTC	CSVEPRGETQYF
.	TRBJ2-1	TRBV4-1	.	TGCGCCAGCAGCCAAGATCCGCCTTCCTACAATAAGCAGTTCTTC	CASSQDPPSYNKQFF
.	TRBJ1-5	TRBV4-1	few	TGCGCCAGCAGCCCACACCAGCGGGGGGTTGAGCAGCCCCAGCATTTT	CASSPHQRGVEQPQHF
.	TRBJ2-7	TRBV4-3	once	TGCGCCAGCAGCCAAGATTTCATTCTCTCCTGCGAGCAGTACTTC	CASSQDFILSCEQYF
TRBD2	TRBJ2-1	TRBV11-2	.	TGTGCCAGCAGGGTTAGCGGGAGGGCCGGCAATGAGCAGTTCTTC	CASRVSGRAGNEQFF
.	TRBJ2-3	TRBV11-2	many	TGTGCCAGCACCCTCGGGGGGCCCAGGGGAGATACGCAGTATTTT	CASTLGGPRGDTQYF
.	TRBJ2-5	TRBV4-3	many	TGCGCCAGCAGCCAACTTCGGGATTTTGAGACCCAGTACTTC	CASSQLRDFETQYF